This T cell receptor beta chain was recovered during a study of blood T cell repertoires in COVID-19. Study as a whole: Material from acute and convalescent COVID-19 was sourced from the United States, Italy and Spain.

CDR1 is LGHDT, CDR2 YNNKEL, per germline (reference sequence). This CDR3 has 17 residues. J was trimmed by 4 bases and V by 4 bases; bases with no gene match: 11. Membership in each cohort depended on participant-reported clinical history. Original processing methods: Quantification of nucleated cells was approximated via reference gene primer amplification. Measured with immunoSEQ multiplex PCR; TCRdb has only the in-frame clones, and not every one. V and J calls and clone size are copied from that table; D and trimming were computed from the DNA. Counted here are some 310,000 clones, roughly 86% occurring once; the ten biggest clones make up roughly a tenth.

The genes are TRBV3-1 (or the pseudogene TRBV3-2) and TRBJ1-4; 8 bases are shared with TRBD1. This receptor was taken from a woman in her twenties or thirties who had recovered from COVID-19. Material: PBMCs or T cells enriched from blood (not recorded which). The CDR3 nucleotides are TGTGCCAGCAGCCCCGGGACAGGTTTTCTCATTAATGAAAAACTGTTTTTT. Translated, it gives CASSPGTGFLINEKLFF.